What follows are 17 T cell receptor beta chains derived from one specimen sequenced in a study of neurological immune-mediated disorders (dated by TCRdb to the late 2010s). The library came from 5' RACE. This sample was sequenced with an Illumina HiSeq 2500. TCRdb's own reprocessing of the public reads used fastp at Q25 and MiXCR and kept productive beta chains. Rows matching on CDR3 protein sequence are summarized as one entry with the most common DNA and genes. This sample lists about 52,000 distinct CDR3 sequences; roughly 3.5% were detected once. Around 1.5% of the sample is taken by the ten largest. Sequencing used PBMCs. These receptors were taken from a man aged 25-45 years with multiple sclerosis.

This clonotype occurred many times. The rearrangement joins TRBV20-1 to TRBJ2-5, with D maybe TRBD2 (5 bases). This CDR3 region has 14 residues. V was shortened by 6 bases and J by 1 base, with 15 bases between the two germline ends. CDR1 is DFQATT, CDR2 SNEGSKA, per germline (reference sequence). The CDR3 DNA sequence: TGCAGTGCGATAGAAGAGCGGTTCCAAGAGACCCAGTACTTC. Protein product: CSAIEERFQETQYF.

This clonotype has a handful of counts. A read error may produce the germline difference seen at one junction end. The rearrangement links TRBV27 to TRBJ1-6; D remains ambiguous. The CDR3 consists of 16 residues. CDR1 MNHEY and CDR2 SMNVEV come from the germline V gene (reference sequence). The CDR3 here is CASSYRGSSYNSPLNF. The CDR3 DNA is TGTGCCAGCAGTTATCGGGGAAGCTCCTATAATTCACCCCTCAACTTT.

This clonotype was counted ten times or more. The V gene is TRBV12-5, the J gene TRBJ2-2; 7 bases align to TRBD1. Germline V gene sequence: CDR1 LGHNT, CDR2 FRNRAP. V gave up 4 bases and J gave up 1 base; unmatched junction bases: 3. The CDR3 is made up of 15 amino acids. The CDR3 protein is CASGSGTENTGELFF. The CDR3 nucleotides read TGTGCTAGTGGTTCCGGGACAGAGAACACCGGGGAGCTGTTTTTT.

This clonotype was counted ten times or more. In DNA form, the CDR3 reads TGCAGTGCTAGGAGTACCGAATCGTGGCTAGCGGGAGCAGATACGCAGTATTTT. Its translation is CSARSTESWLAGADTQYF. This sequence joins TRBV20-1 and TRBJ2-3; 10 positions match TRBD2. V was pared by 3 bases and J by 4 bases, with 16 bases of the junction left unmatched. Germline assignment: CDR1 DFQATT and CDR2 SNEGSKA (reference sequence). There are 18 residues in the CDR3.

This clonotype was seen at least ten times. V is TRBV6-5 and J is TRBJ1-1; D is uncertain. Germline CDR1 is MNHEY and CDR2 is SVGAGI. V dropped 2 bases and J dropped 4 bases, with 8 bases sitting between them. This CDR3 contains 13 residues. The CDR3 spells CASSYAVGTEAFF. In DNA form, the CDR3 reads TGTGCCAGCAGTTACGCGGTGGGCACTGAAGCTTTCTTT.

This clonotype was seen at least ten times. The chain combines TRBV10-3 with TRBJ2-3; 10 nucleotides line up with TRBD1. The CDR3 runs to 15 residues. After removal of 6 bases from V and 4 bases from J, the junction contained 7 bases not matched to a gene. The germline V gene has CDR1 ENHRY and CDR2 SYGVKD. In DNA form, the CDR3 reads TGTGCCATCAGCCTGACAGGGGGCGAAGCAGATACGCAGTATTTT. This translates into CAISLTGGEADTQYF.

This clonotype was seen ten or more times. The CDR3 region is CASSIDSIPYGYTF. CDR3 nucleotide sequence: TGCGCCAGCAGCATAGACAGTATACCCTATGGCTACACCTTC. This chain joins TRBV5-1 and TRBJ1-2, with a possible D match to TRBD1 (5 bases). The CDR3 sequence is 14 residues long. Per germline, CDR1 SGHRS and CDR2 YFSETQ. Trimming stripped 4 bases from V and 4 bases from J, with 14 bases between. Looking up the rest from reference TRBV5-1 and TRBJ1-2 gives the full variable domain: KAGVTQTPRYLIKTRGQQVTLSCSPISGHRSVSWYQQTPGQGLQFLFEYFSETQRNKGNFPGRFSGRQFSNSRSEMNVSTLELGDSALYLCASSIDSIPYGYTFGSGTRLTVV.

This clonotype has a count of ten or more. The chain couples TRBV3-1 to TRBJ2-5, with 10 positions matching TRBD2. CDR3 length equals 16 residues. Germline V CDR1 and CDR2: LGHDT, YNNKEL (reference sequence). V shed 5 bases and J 5 bases; nucleotides not matched to a gene: 11. CDR3 in amino acids: CASSSEGTSAVETQYF. Here the CDR3 DNA reads TGTGCCAGCAGCTCAGAAGGGACTAGCGCGGTGGAGACCCAGTACTTC.

There are many counts of this clonotype. The V and J genes are TRBV5-6 and TRBJ1-2; D unclear. The CDR3 covers 13 residues. V gave up 2 bases and J gave up 3 bases, with 8 bases separating them. Germline CDR1 is SGHDT and CDR2 is YYEEEE. This chain's CDR3 is CASSFEVDYGYTF. DNA for the CDR3: TGTGCCAGCAGCTTTGAGGTGGACTATGGCTACACCTTC.

This clonotype has a count of ten or more. This rearrangement joins TRBV7-6 to TRBJ2-1; no definite D call. Germline V gene sequence: CDR1 SGHVS, CDR2 FNYEAQ. The CDR3 is 16 amino acids. V gave up 0 bases and J gave up 6 bases, with 15 bases separating them. The DNA for the CDR3 is TGTGCCAGCAGCTTAGCCTGGACCGACGACCTCAATGAGCAGTTCTTC. Its translation: CASSLAWTDDLNEQFF.

This clonotype was observed at least ten times. V is TRBV11-2 and J is TRBJ1-1; a weak D match, TRBD1 (6 bases). V dropped 5 bases and J dropped 2 bases, with 18 bases sitting between them. This CDR3 contains 16 residues. Germline V gene data show CDR1 as SGHAT and CDR2 as FQNNGV. The CDR3 here is CASSPRFGGGNTEAFF. CDR3 coding DNA: TGTGCCAGCAGCCCCCGGTTTGGAGGGGGAAACACTGAAGCTTTCTTT.

This clonotype was picked up many times. The gene calls are TRBV12-3 or TRBV12-4 and TRBJ2-7, with TRBD2 identical over 9 bases. This CDR3 is 14 amino acids long. V trimming: 8 bases; J trimming: 7 bases; junction bases outside the gene matches: 12. In DNA, the CDR3 is TGTGCCAGCTCTAGCGCTAGCGGGATGGATGAGCAGTACTTC. It is translated as CASSSASGMDEQYF.

This clonotype was detected many times. The chain is built from TRBV29-1 and TRBJ2-7; tentative D call: TRBD2 (5 bases). Trimming took off 1 base at V and 1 base at J, with 5 bases between the two ends. Germline V gives CDR1 SQVTM, CDR2 ANQGSEA. This CDR3 is 12 amino acids long. Here the CDR3 DNA reads TGCAGCGTTGAAGGGGAGTCCTACGAGCAGTACTTC. Encoded protein: CSVEGESYEQYF.

This clonotype occurred many times. The chain is built from TRBV6-5 and TRBJ1-1; perhaps TRBD1 as D (5 bases). Germline values: CDR1 MNHEY, CDR2 SVGAGI. The CDR3 sequence is 14 residues long. With 4 bases removed from V and 4 bases from J, the gap between germline ends came to 13 bases. Written as DNA, the CDR3 is TGTGCCAGCAGTTTCTCCCAGGGATCCACTGAAGCTTTCTTT. It codes for CASSFSQGSTEAFF.

Many counts were recorded for this clonotype. The chain has TRBV29-1 and TRBJ2-3; D remains ambiguous. The ends were cut back, 4 bases at V and 4 bases at J, with 15 bases in the middle. Germline CDR1 SQVTM, CDR2 ANQGSEA. The CDR3 consists of 14 residues. The CDR3 region is CSVVLGWDPDTQYF. The CDR3 DNA is TGCAGCGTTGTTTTAGGGTGGGATCCAGATACGCAGTATTTT.

This clonotype occurred many times. In nucleotides, the CDR3 is TGCAGCGTAGCTACTAGCGGGGGGAACAATGAGCAGTTCTTC. This codes for CSVATSGGNNEQFF. The V and J genes are TRBV29-1 and TRBJ2-1, with TRBD2 identical over 12 bases. This CDR3 is 14 amino acids long. Germline loops: CDR1 SQVTM, CDR2 ANQGSEA. The V and J ends lost 6 bases and 5 bases, in that order; junction bases with no gene match: 5.

This clonotype was picked up many times. CDR3 DNA sequence: TGCGCCAGCAGCCATCAATCCGGGACCACAGATACGCAGTATTTT. It yields the protein CASSHQSGTTDTQYF. J is TRBJ2-3 and V is TRBV4-1; either TRBD1 or TRBD2 may supply D (5 bases each). Germline CDR1 MGHRA, CDR2 YSYEKL. CDR3 length: 15 amino acids. Trimming stripped 3 bases from V and 2 bases from J, with 12 bases between.